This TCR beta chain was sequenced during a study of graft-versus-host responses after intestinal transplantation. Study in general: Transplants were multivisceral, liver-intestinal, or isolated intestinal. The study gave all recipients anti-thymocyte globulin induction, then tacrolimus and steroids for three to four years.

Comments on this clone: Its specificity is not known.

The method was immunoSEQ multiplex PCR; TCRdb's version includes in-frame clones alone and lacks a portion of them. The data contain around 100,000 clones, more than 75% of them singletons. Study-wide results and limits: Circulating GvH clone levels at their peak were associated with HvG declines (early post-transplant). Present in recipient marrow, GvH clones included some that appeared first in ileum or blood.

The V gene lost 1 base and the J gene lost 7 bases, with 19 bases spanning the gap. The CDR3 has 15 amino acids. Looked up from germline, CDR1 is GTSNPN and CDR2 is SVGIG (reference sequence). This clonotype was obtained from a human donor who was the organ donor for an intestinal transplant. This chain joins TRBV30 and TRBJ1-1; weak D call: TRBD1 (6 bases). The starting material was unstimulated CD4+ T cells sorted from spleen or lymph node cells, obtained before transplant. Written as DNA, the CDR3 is TGTGCCTGGAGTGAGGTGTTCGGGGGCATCAGTGAAGCTTTCTTT. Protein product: CAWSEVFGGISEAFF.